Below, one TCR beta chain is given with its context. The CDR3 length is 11 residues. Germline V lookup: CDR1 SGHDT, CDR2 YYEEEE. V was clipped by 0 bases and J by 7 bases, with 4 bases between them. Patients chosen for sequencing had shown CD8+CD57+ cell expansion by flow cytometry. The sample originates from a study of CD8+CD57+ T cells in acquired aplastic anemia. TCR beta VDJ and CDR3 were profiled, and genomic DNA was the template. From the reads, TCRdb called clonotypes with MiXCR, one entry per CDR3 protein. The repertoire consists of over 150,000 distinct CDR3 sequences, with 63% occurring once and the leading ten covering 40% to 50%.

The sample comprised sorted CD4+, CD8+, or CD8+CD57+ T cells (not recorded which) from PBMCs. The V call is TRBV5-6, the J call TRBJ1-2; D gene uncertain. This clonotype was sampled from a human donor with aplastic anemia. CDR3 in amino acids: CASSLEGGYTF. The CDR3 bases are TGTGCCAGCAGCTTGGAGGGTGGCTACACCTTC.